A selection of T cell receptor beta chains follows, all from one sample in a study of read filtering for tumor transcriptome and immune sequencing. TCRdb re-analysed the reads in MiXCR, keeping a single row per CDR3 protein. Altogether 5,000 to 6,500 distinct CDR3 sequences are present, around 22% being singletons, with the ten largest covering 48%. Sequences were obtained from a population of CD138-negative cells sorted from bone marrow. The receptors were gathered from a donor over 35 with multiple myeloma. The CDR3 runs from the conserved cysteine through the conserved F or W. Each record gives: CDR3 length, clone size, V gene, J gene, D gene, CDR3 protein, CDR3 DNA. D genes are given only for firm matches. Rows give clone size only sometimes, using once, few, many, or a class for an expanded clone.

length: 16; size: many; V: TRBV27; J: TRBJ2-3; D: TRBD1; CDR3: CASTPETGGLPDTQYF; DNA: TGTGCCAGCACCCCGGAGACAGGGGGTCTCCCAGATACGCAGTATTTT
length: 15; size: many; V: TRBV30; J: TRBJ1-1; D: NA; CDR3: CAWNQYEFLNTEAFF; DNA: TGTGCCTGGAACCAGTACGAGTTTTTGAACACTGAAGCTTTCTTT
length: 14; size: many; V: TRBV5-1; J: TRBJ2-4; D: NA; CDR3: CASSLGDRKNIQYF; DNA: TGCGCCAGCAGCTTGGGTGACAGAAAAAACATTCAGTACTTC
length: 13; size: many; V: TRBV30; J: TRBJ2-7; D: TRBD1; CDR3: CAYGAGGNYEQYF; DNA: TGTGCCTACGGGGCAGGGGGCAACTACGAGCAGTACTTC
length: 16; size: NA; V: TRBV4-2; J: TRBJ2-7; D: TRBD2; CDR3: CAAAKIRGGASYEQYF; DNA: TGTGCAGCAGCCAAGATACGGGGGGGCGCTTCCTACGAGCAGTACTTC
length: 18; size: many; V: TRBV20-1; J: TRBJ1-3; D: NA; CDR3: CSARDTGGAEGAGNTIYF; DNA: TGCAGTGCTAGAGATACCGGGGGAGCCGAGGGGGCTGGAAACACCATATATTTT
length: 15; size: many; V: TRBV4-3; J: TRBJ2-7; D: NA; CDR3: CASSQDSGGPYEQYF; DNA: TGCGCCAGCAGCCAAGATTCAGGGGGGCCCTACGAGCAGTACTTC
length: 15; size: many; V: TRBV7-6; J: TRBJ2-3; D: NA; CDR3: CASSLSGQSTDTQYF; DNA: TGTGCCAGCAGCTTATCTGGGCAATCCACAGATACGCAGTATTTT
length: 16; size: medium-sized; V: TRBV11-2; J: TRBJ2-1; D: TRBD2; CDR3: CASSSGTSASGGEQFF; DNA: TGTGCCAGCAGTTCCGGGACTAGCGCGTCGGGGGGTGAGCAGTTCTTC
length: 17; size: many; V: TRBV19; J: TRBJ2-7; D: TRBD2; CDR3: CASSIVPGLGRSYEQYF; DNA: TGTGCCAGTAGTATAGTCCCGGGACTAGGTCGTTCCTACGAGCAGTACTTC
length: 16; size: medium-sized; V: TRBV25-1; J: TRBJ2-1; D: NA; CDR3: CASSESPGAGDNEQFF; DNA: TGTGCCAGCAGTGAATCCCCGGGAGCCGGGGACAATGAGCAGTTCTTC
length: 15; size: NA; V: TRBV29-1; J: TRBJ2-3; D: TRBD1; CDR3: CSPERRDRGQDTQYF; DNA: TGCAGCCCCGAACGTCGGGACAGGGGGCAAGATACGCAGTATTTT
length: 15; size: many; V: TRBV5-6; J: TRBJ2-3; D: TRBD2; CDR3: CASSLVGGGADTQYF; DNA: TGTGCCAGCAGCTTGGTTGGCGGGGGGGCAGATACGCAGTATTTT
length: 14; size: NA; V: TRBV3-1; J: TRBJ2-1; D: NA; CDR3: CASSQEGGNNEQFF; DNA: TGTGCCAGCAGCCAAGAGGGGGGTAATAATGAGCAGTTCTTC
length: 13; size: NA; V: TRBV11-2; J: TRBJ2-7; D: NA; CDR3: CASSFGSLYEQYF; DNA: TGTGCCAGCAGCTTTGGGTCGCTCTACGAGCAGTACTTC
length: 18; size: NA; V: TRBV29-1; J: TRBJ2-2; D: TRBD2; CDR3: CSVDDRVVAGAATGELFF; DNA: TGCAGCGTTGACGATCGTGTGGTAGCGGGAGCTGCCACCGGGGAGCTGTTTTTT
length: 13; size: many; V: TRBV19; J: TRBJ1-5; D: NA; CDR3: CASSISRPDPQHF; DNA: TGTGCCAGTAGTATAAGTCGCCCAGATCCCCAGCATTTT
length: 18; size: medium-sized; V: TRBV7-9; J: TRBJ2-1; D: TRBD2; CDR3: CASSLRTSGRTAYNEQFF; DNA: TGTGCCAGCAGCCTTCGGACTAGCGGGAGGACGGCTTACAATGAGCAGTTCTTC
length: 13; size: many; V: TRBV30; J: TRBJ1-1; D: NA; CDR3: CAWSVLRGTEAFF; DNA: TGTGCCTGGAGTGTATTGCGGGGCACTGAAGCTTTCTTT
length: 14; size: medium-sized; V: TRBV7-9; J: TRBJ2-5; D: NA; CDR3: CASSFEGSGETQYF; DNA: TGTGCCAGCAGCTTCGAGGGGTCCGGCGAGACCCAGTACTTC
length: 15; size: NA; V: TRBV4-3; J: TRBJ1-1; D: NA; CDR3: CASSQVGRANTEAFF; DNA: TGCGCCAGCAGCCAAGTTGGACGGGCGAACACTGAAGCTTTCTTT
length: 14; size: NA; V: TRBV6-1; J: TRBJ2-1; D: NA; CDR3: CASSEARASNEQFF; DNA: TGTGCCAGCAGTGAAGCGCGTGCTTCGAATGAGCAGTTCTTC
length: 14; size: medium-sized; V: TRBV10-2; J: TRBJ2-2; D: NA; CDR3: CASSDRGKTGELFF; DNA: TGCGCCAGCAGTGACAGGGGAAAAACCGGGGAGCTGTTTTTT
length: 13; size: NA; V: TRBV29-1; J: TRBJ1-1; D: NA; CDR3: CSVEDPRGDEAFF; DNA: TGCAGCGTTGAAGATCCCCGGGGGGATGAAGCTTTCTTT
length: 15; size: many; V: TRBV3-1; J: TRBJ2-1; D: NA; CDR3: CASSSLRPRYNEQFF; DNA: TGTGCCAGCAGCTCACTAAGGCCGCGCTACAATGAGCAGTTCTTC